Listed below are T cell receptor beta chains from one sample, sequenced in a study of control samples from healthy donors and cancer patients. Measured with immunoSEQ multiplex PCR; TCRdb has only the in-frame clones, and not every one. This sample has roughly 80,000 clones, with roughly 84% found just once. The source material was blood. These receptors all come from a woman aged 50 to 60 in good health. Each CDR3 is given with its conserved first and last residue. D genes are given only for firm matches. Clone size is not always given. Where it is, it says once, few, many or a class for expanded clones.

cdr3_nt	cdr3_aa	j_call	v_call	d_call	clone_size
TGTGCCAGTAGTACCACAGGGATTAAGTTAGCTGAAGCTTTCTTT	CASSTTGIKLAEAFF	TRBJ1-1	TRBV19	NA	NA
TGTGCCAGCTCACCACAGGGGGCGCAAAGCACCGGGGAGCTGTTTTTT	CASSPQGAQSTGELFF	TRBJ2-2	TRBV18	TRBD1	NA
TGTGCCAGCAGTTACTCTAAGGGTGGAAACACCATATATTTT	CASSYSKGGNTIYF	TRBJ1-3	TRBV6-6	NA	few
TGCGCCAGCAGCTTGGGGACAGGATTATCTAGCACAGATACGCAGTATTTT	CASSLGTGLSSTDTQYF	TRBJ2-3	TRBV5-1	TRBD1	NA
TGTGCCAGCAGCGTAGGCCTAGCGGGGCTTTACAATGAGCAGTTCTTC	CASSVGLAGLYNEQFF	TRBJ2-1	TRBV9	TRBD2	NA
TGTGCCAGCAGTTTACAGGGCCCTTATGAAAAACTGTTTTTT	CASSLQGPYEKLFF	TRBJ1-4	TRBV27	NA	NA
TGTGCCAGCAGCTTGGAACAGTCTATTAATTCACCCCTCCACTTT	CASSLEQSINSPLHF	TRBJ1-6	TRBV5-8	NA	NA
TGTGCCACTTATAGCAGGGTAGATGACTATGGCTACACCTTC	CATYSRVDDYGYTF	TRBJ1-2	TRBV10-3	NA	once
TGTGCCTGGAGTGTAGCCCTCAGAGGCCCCACTGGCTACACCTTC	CAWSVALRGPTGYTF	TRBJ1-2	TRBV30	NA	NA
TGTGCCAGCACCACTAGCGGGGGGGTCTATGAGCAGTTCTTC	CASTTSGGVYEQFF	TRBJ2-1	TRBV6-5	TRBD2	NA
TGTGCCATCAGTGAGTCCAGGGATGGCTACACCTTC	CAISESRDGYTF	TRBJ1-2	TRBV10-3	NA	NA
TGTGCCAGCAGCACCGGTGGGGCCGGGGACTATGGCTACACCTTC	CASSTGGAGDYGYTF	TRBJ1-2	TRBV28	NA	NA
TGTGCCAGCAGTGAAACCGGGACAGGGAGCGGCTACACCTTC	CASSETGTGSGYTF	TRBJ1-2	TRBV25-1	TRBD1	NA
TGTGCCAGCAGCTTATTTTCAGGGATAAGCACAGATACGCAGTATTTT	CASSLFSGISTDTQYF	TRBJ2-3	TRBV11-2	NA	NA
TGTGCCAGTAGTATAGGCCCTCTCGGGACTAGTGTTATAGATACGCAGTATTTT	CASSIGPLGTSVIDTQYF	TRBJ2-3	TRBV19	TRBD2	NA
TGTGCCAGCAGTGTGAGGCCAGGGAATTATAATTCACCCCTCCACTTT	CASSVRPGNYNSPLHF	TRBJ1-6	TRBV2	NA	NA
TGTGCCAGCGGGGACATCCATAGCAATCAGCCCCAGCATTTT	CASGDIHSNQPQHF	TRBJ1-5	TRBV6-6	NA	NA
TGCGCCAGCAGCTTGGGGGACAGGGTAGCCGGAAACACCATATATTTT	CASSLGDRVAGNTIYF	TRBJ1-3	TRBV5-1	TRBD1	NA
TGTGCCAGCAGCTCACGGGGTGGCGAGCAGTACTTC	CASSSRGGEQYF	TRBJ2-7	TRBV3-1/TRBV3-2	NA	NA
TGTGCCAGCAGCCGAACTCGGACCAATGAGCAGTTCTTC	CASSRTRTNEQFF	TRBJ2-1	TRBV3-1/TRBV3-2	NA	NA